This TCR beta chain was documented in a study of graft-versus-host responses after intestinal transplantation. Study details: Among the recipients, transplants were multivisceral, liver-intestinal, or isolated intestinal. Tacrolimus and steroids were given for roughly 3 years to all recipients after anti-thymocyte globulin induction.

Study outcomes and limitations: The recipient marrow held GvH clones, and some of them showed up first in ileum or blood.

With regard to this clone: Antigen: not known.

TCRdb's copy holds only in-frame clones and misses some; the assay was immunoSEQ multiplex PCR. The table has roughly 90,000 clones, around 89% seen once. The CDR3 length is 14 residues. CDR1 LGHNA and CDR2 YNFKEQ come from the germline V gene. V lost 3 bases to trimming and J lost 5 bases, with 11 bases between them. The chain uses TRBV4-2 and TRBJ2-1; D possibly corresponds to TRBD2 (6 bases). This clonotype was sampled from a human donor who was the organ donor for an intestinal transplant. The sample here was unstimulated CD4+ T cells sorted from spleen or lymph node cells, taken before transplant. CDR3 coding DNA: TGTGCCAGCAGCCACCGGGACTTCGACAATGAGCAGTTCTTC. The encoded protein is CASSHRDFDNEQFF.